This T cell receptor beta chain was found in a study of cytomegalovirus exposure and HLA in healthy donors. Whole-study findings and limits: Most of the TCR beta V segments (in an earlier analysis) were productive either about 87% or about 30% of the time.

As regards this clone: Its specificity is unknown.

Per germline, CDR1 SGHAT and CDR2 FQNNGV. CDR3 length equals 13 residues. Trimming shortened V by 5 bases and J by 2 bases, and 10 bases separated the two germline ends. The PCR contained 60 Vbeta and 13 Jbeta primers. Clones were read by immunoSEQ multiplex PCR, and TCRdb kept only the in-frame ones, dropping some. Of about 140,000 clones listed, approximately 82% are singletons. Sequenced sample: PBMCs. V and J are TRBV11-2 and TRBJ2-7; maybe TRBD1 (6 bases). The clonotype comes from a man aged 18 to 35 in good health and CMV-seropositive. The CDR3 loop is CASSTRTAYEQYF. The CDR3 DNA reads as TGTGCCAGCAGCACACGGACAGCCTACGAGCAGTACTTC.